This section outlines one T cell receptor beta chain sequence together with its context. The junction differs from germline at one of its ends, possibly a read error. The second PCR ran about 6 to 12 cycles with a sample-barcoded 5' primer and J-beta primers. Each CDR3 protein is one row after TCRdb ran MiXCR on the 5' RACE reads. The sample lists over 950,000 distinct CDR3 sequences, 51% occurring once. The sample is drawn from a study of blood T cells in healthy people across ages. The germline V gene encodes CDR1 SQVTM and CDR2 ANQGSEA. CDR3 size: 14 residues. This sequence originates from a woman in her sixties in good health. The specimen was blood. V gene TRBV29-1 combines with J gene TRBJ2-3, with TRBD2 matching over 11 bases. The CDR3 DNA is TGCAGCGCTTTAGCGGGAGGGCTACCAGATACGCGGTATTTT. As protein: CSALAGGLPDTRYF.